These T cell receptor beta chains were read from a single sample in a study of blood T cells in healthy people across ages. TCRdb redid the calling of the 5' RACE reads with MiXCR, one entry per CDR3 protein. The data show some 760,000 distinct CDR3 sequences, with roughly 25% seen just once and more than 3% held by the top ten. This sample also appeared in a second study, on T cells of mothers and their children.

The specimen was blood. Receptor source: a boy aged 5-17 years in good health. The CDR3 runs from the conserved cysteine through the conserved F or W. The D gene is left open where the match is weak. Clone size, where shown, is once, few, many, or a class for clones that have expanded.

V	size	D	J	CDR3	DNA
TRBV28	.	TRBD2	TRBJ2-7	CAISGSYKQYF	TGTGCCATTAGCGGGAGTTACAAGCAGTACTTC
TRBV9	few	.	TRBJ1-4	CASTERGDLNEKLFF	TGTGCCAGCACCGAGAGGGGGGACCTCAATGAAAAACTGTTTTTT
TRBV7-9	few	.	TRBJ2-1	CASSFNLGGVGADNEQFF	TGTGCCAGCAGCTTTAATCTGGGTGGCGTAGGGGCCGACAATGAGCAGTTCTTC
TRBV20-1	.	.	TRBJ2-7	CSAQGRDEQYF	TGCAGTGCGCAAGGACGGGACGAGCAGTACTTC
TRBV18	once	.	TRBJ2-5	CASSPRGAAEETQYF	TGTGCCAGCTCACCACGGGGGGCTGCCGAAGAGACCCAGTACTTC
TRBV7-9	.	.	TRBJ1-2	CASSLGSRAQTYGYTF	TGTGCCAGCAGCTTAGGCTCCCGGGCACAGACCTATGGCTACACCTTC
TRBV23-1	.	TRBD2	TRBJ2-7	CASSQSGASGRSLAREQYF	TGCGCCAGCAGTCAATCTGGGGCTAGCGGGCGATCCCTCGCGCGGGAGCAGTACTTC
TRBV18	.	.	TRBJ1-5	CASSPGNSNQPQHF	TGTGCCAGCTCACCAGGCAATAGCAATCAGCCCCAGCATTTT
TRBV27	.	.	TRBJ2-6	CASSLDEGWVSGANVLTF	TGTGCCAGCAGTTTGGATGAGGGTTGGGTCTCTGGGGCCAACGTCCTGACTTTC
TRBV10-3	few	.	TRBJ2-3	CAIRDDPDITDTQYF	TGTGCCATCAGAGACGACCCCGACATTACAGATACGCAGTATTTT
TRBV28	.	.	TRBJ2-5	CASSSQRDSQETQYF	TGTGCCAGCAGTTCTCAACGGGATTCCCAAGAGACCCAGTACTTC
TRBV29-1	few	.	TRBJ2-5	CSSLGGQETQYF	TGCAGCTCACTAGGGGGACAAGAGACCCAGTACTTC
TRBV28	few	TRBD1	TRBJ1-5	CASRPDRGQSGNQPQHF	TGTGCCAGCAGACCCGACAGGGGGCAAAGCGGCAATCAGCCCCAGCATTTT
TRBV29-1	once	.	TRBJ2-7	CSVEEGRNYEQYF	TGCAGCGTTGAAGAAGGTCGGAATTACGAGCAGTACTTC
TRBV20-1	.	TRBD1	TRBJ2-3	CSAHRGTDTQYF	TGCAGTGCTCACAGGGGAACAGATACGCAGTATTTT
TRBV7-9	.	TRBD1	TRBJ2-7	CASSLGDRPDYEQYF	TGTGCCAGCAGCTTAGGGGACAGACCAGACTACGAGCAGTACTTC
TRBV2	.	.	TRBJ1-1	CASTPKGLGVNTEAFF	TGTGCCAGCACCCCCAAAGGGCTCGGGGTTAACACTGAAGCTTTCTTT
TRBV7-2	few	TRBD1	TRBJ2-5	CASSLLRQGGQETQYF	TGTGCCAGCAGCTTACTTCGACAGGGGGGCCAAGAGACCCAGTACTTC
TRBV29-1	.	.	TRBJ2-1	CSVEKAGAFNEQFF	TGCAGCGTTGAAAAAGCGGGCGCGTTTAATGAGCAGTTCTTC
TRBV4-3	few	.	TRBJ2-5	CASSQERQETQYF	TGCGCCAGCAGCCAAGAGAGGCAAGAGACCCAGTACTTC
TRBV25-1	.	TRBD1	TRBJ2-7	CASSETGADEQYF	TGTGCCAGCAGTGAGACAGGGGCCGACGAGCAGTACTTC
TRBV29-1	.	TRBD2	TRBJ2-1	CSVGGLAGVNEQFF	TGCAGCGTGGGGGGACTAGCGGGAGTCAATGAGCAGTTCTTC
TRBV20-1	few	TRBD2	TRBJ2-3	CSARDERGAGTDTQYF	TGCAGTGCTAGAGATGAGCGGGGGGCGGGCACAGATACGCAGTATTTT
TRBV3-1	once	TRBD1	TRBJ2-1	CASSQVGQGGGNEQFF	TGTGCCAGCAGCCAAGTAGGACAGGGGGGAGGCAATGAGCAGTTCTTC
TRBV5-6	.	.	TRBJ1-5	CASSFSELQPQHF	TGTGCCAGCAGCTTCTCAGAGCTGCAGCCCCAGCATTTT
TRBV19	few	.	TRBJ1-1	CASSIPAGLNTEAFF	TGTGCCAGTAGTATTCCCGCGGGATTGAACACTGAAGCTTTCTTT
TRBV28	few	.	TRBJ2-7	CASIPRTVSSYEQYF	TGTGCCAGCATCCCCCGGACGGTGAGCTCCTACGAGCAGTACTTC
TRBV25-1	many	.	TRBJ1-2	CASSDMAAYGYTF	TGTGCCAGCAGTGATATGGCAGCCTATGGCTACACCTTC
TRBV5-1	.	TRBD2	TRBJ2-2	CASSPSGSSGELFF	TGCGCCAGCAGTCCTAGCGGGAGCTCTGGGGAGCTGTTTTTT
TRBV27	.	.	TRBJ1-2	CASSVDGGGSYTF	TGTGCCAGCAGTGTCGATGGGGGTGGAAGCTACACCTTC
TRBV29-1	many	.	TRBJ1-1	CSVEQGNTEAFF	TGCAGCGTTGAACAGGGGAACACTGAAGCTTTCTTT
TRBV15	.	TRBD2	TRBJ2-7	CATSRRGAGPYKQYF	TGTGCCACCAGCCGGCGGGGGGCGGGACCCTACAAGCAGTACTTC
TRBV29-1	.	TRBD2	TRBJ2-1	CSVEGTSVYNEQFF	TGCAGCGTTGAAGGGACTAGCGTCTACAATGAGCAGTTCTTC
TRBV6-5	few	TRBD2	TRBJ2-1	CASSPLAAPPNEQFF	TGTGCCAGCAGCCCCCTAGCGGCGCCCCCCAATGAGCAGTTCTTC
TRBV7-9	many	.	TRBJ1-1	CASSKQGNTEAFF	TGTGCCAGCAGCAAACAGGGGAACACTGAAGCTTTCTTT
TRBV3-1	few	.	TRBJ2-1	CASSRSDRGSYNEQFF	TGTGCCAGCAGCCGATCCGATCGCGGCTCCTACAATGAGCAGTTCTTC
TRBV15	.	.	TRBJ2-3	CATSRGRLLRNETQYF	TGTGCCACCAGCAGAGGGAGACTCCTCCGAAATGAGACGCAGTATTTT
TRBV18	few	.	TRBJ2-7	CAGSLADSYEQYF	TGTGCCGGCTCTCTCGCGGATTCCTACGAGCAGTACTTC
TRBV12-3/TRBV12-4	.	TRBD2	TRBJ2-5	CASSYSSGRAAETQYF	TGTGCCAGCAGTTATTCTAGCGGGAGGGCCGCAGAGACCCAGTACTTC
TRBV29-1	.	.	TRBJ1-6	CSVATGSGSPLHF	TGCAGCGTTGCAACAGGGTCGGGTTCACCCCTCCACTTT
TRBV12-3/TRBV12-4	.	.	TRBJ2-5	CASSFMTGEETQYF	TGTGCCAGCAGTTTTATGACGGGAGAAGAGACCCAGTACTTC
TRBV15	.	TRBD2	TRBJ2-7	CATSKVGGSFYEQYF	TGTGCCACCAGCAAAGTAGGCGGGAGTTTCTACGAGCAGTACTTC
TRBV28	.	.	TRBJ2-3	CASSLVGVQSDTQYF	TGTGCCAGCAGTTTGGTGGGAGTTCAGTCGGATACGCAGTATTTT
TRBV29-1	few	.	TRBJ2-4	CSARLALARNIQYF	TGCAGCGCCCGGCTGGCCCTAGCCAGAAACATTCAGTACTTC
TRBV28	.	TRBD1	TRBJ1-2	CASSLYPGQPRDGYTF	TGTGCCAGCAGTTTATACCCGGGACAGCCACGGGATGGCTACACCTTC
TRBV6-6	few	.	TRBJ1-2	CASSYDRASNYGYTF	TGTGCCAGCAGTTACGACCGAGCTTCTAACTATGGCTACACCTTC
TRBV5-6	.	.	TRBJ2-1	CASSVGLSSSYNEQFF	TGTGCCAGCAGCGTCGGACTAAGTAGCTCCTACAATGAGCAGTTCTTC
TRBV20-1	.	TRBD1	TRBJ1-5	CSARDGRGRILDQPQHF	TGCAGTGCTAGAGATGGTAGGGGGCGAATTTTGGATCAGCCCCAGCATTTT
TRBV27	many	.	TRBJ1-5	CASSLRTPYSNQPQHF	TGTGCCAGCAGTTTGCGGACACCTTATAGCAATCAGCCCCAGCATTTT
TRBV6-4	once	.	TRBJ2-3	CASSPEGGGTDTQYF	TGTGCCAGCAGCCCCGAGGGGGGCGGCACAGATACGCAGTATTTT
TRBV6-6	few	TRBD2	TRBJ2-1	CASAGGPYNEQFF	TGTGCCAGTGCGGGGGGGCCGTACAATGAGCAGTTCTTC
TRBV7-2	.	.	TRBJ2-7	CASSLGVGATYEQYF	TGTGCCAGCAGCTTAGGGGTGGGGGCAACCTACGAGCAGTACTTC
TRBV5-1	.	.	TRBJ2-1	CASSGGTGVRSNEQFF	TGCGCCAGCAGCGGGGGGACGGGAGTCCGTTCCAATGAGCAGTTCTTC
TRBV7-8	.	.	TRBJ1-4	CASSSISRAILGPNEKLFF	TGTGCCAGCAGCTCAATATCTCGCGCCATCTTGGGACCTAATGAAAAACTGTTTTTT
TRBV3-1	.	.	TRBJ2-5	CASSQGTGKYQGTQYF	TGTGCCAGCAGCCAGGGGACGGGGAAGTACCAAGGGACCCAGTACTTC
TRBV27	few	TRBD1	TRBJ1-2	CASSTEDRGRGGYTF	TGTGCCAGCAGTACGGAGGACAGGGGGCGTGGAGGCTACACCTTC
TRBV4-3	.	TRBD1	TRBJ2-2	CASSRGTGYSGELFF	TGCGCCAGCAGCCGGGGGACAGGGTATTCCGGGGAGCTGTTTTTT
TRBV3-1	.	TRBD1	TRBJ2-4	CASSFRQGAKNIQYF	TGTGCCAGCAGCTTCAGACAGGGGGCCAAAAACATTCAGTACTTC